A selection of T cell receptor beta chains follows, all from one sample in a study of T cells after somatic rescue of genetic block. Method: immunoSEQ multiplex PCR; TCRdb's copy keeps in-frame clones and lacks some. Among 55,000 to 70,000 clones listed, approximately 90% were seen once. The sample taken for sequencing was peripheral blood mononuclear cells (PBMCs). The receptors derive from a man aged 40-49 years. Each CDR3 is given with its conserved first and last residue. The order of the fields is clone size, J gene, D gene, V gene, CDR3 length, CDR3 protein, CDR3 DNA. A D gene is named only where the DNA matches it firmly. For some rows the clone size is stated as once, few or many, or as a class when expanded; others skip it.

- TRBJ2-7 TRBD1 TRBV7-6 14 CASSNRDSSYEQYF TGTGCCAGCAGCAACCGGGACAGCTCCTACGAGCAGTACTTC
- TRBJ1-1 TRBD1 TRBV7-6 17 CASSQRTGRSMNTEAFF TGTGCCAGCAGCCAGCGGACAGGGCGTTCGATGAACACTGAAGCTTTCTTT
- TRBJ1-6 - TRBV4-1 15 CASSQAWGGNSPLHF TGCGCCAGCAGCCAAGCTTGGGGAGGCAATTCACCCCTCCACTTT
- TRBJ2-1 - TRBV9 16 CASSPRSGSVKHEQFF TGTGCCAGCAGCCCTCGTAGCGGCTCCGTAAAACATGAGCAGTTCTTC
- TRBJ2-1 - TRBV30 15 CAWSELGPSYNEQFF TGTGCCTGGAGCGAACTTGGACCGTCCTACAATGAGCAGTTCTTC
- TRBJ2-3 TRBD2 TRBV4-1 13 CASSATSADTQYF TGCGCCAGCAGCGCTACTAGCGCCGATACGCAGTATTTT
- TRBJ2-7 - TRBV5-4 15 CASSGPPGAKYEQYF TGTGCCAGCAGCGGTCCCCCGGGAGCCAAGTACGAGCAGTACTTC
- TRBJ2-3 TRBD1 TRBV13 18 CASSPLTQGWLDTDTQYF TGTGCCAGCAGCCCCCTCACACAGGGGTGGTTGGATACAGATACGCAGTATTTT
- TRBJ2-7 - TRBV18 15 CASSPPGKGDYEQYF TGTGCCAGCTCACCACCGGGTAAAGGTGATTACGAGCAGTACTTC
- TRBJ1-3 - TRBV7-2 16 CASSLGPGNSGNTIYF TGTGCCAGCAGCTTAGGACCAGGAAACTCTGGAAACACCATATATTTT
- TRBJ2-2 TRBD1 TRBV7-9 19 CASSSQGDLPGPITGELFF TGTGCCAGCAGCTCCCAGGGGGATCTTCCGGGCCCGATCACCGGGGAGCTGTTTTTT
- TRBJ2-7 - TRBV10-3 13 CAITGPPSYEQYF TGTGCCATCACAGGGCCTCCTAGTTACGAGCAGTACTTC
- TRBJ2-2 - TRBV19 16 CASSKDHPGLTGELFF TGTGCCAGTAGTAAGGACCATCCCGGGCTAACCGGGGAGCTGTTTTTT
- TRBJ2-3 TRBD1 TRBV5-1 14 CASSRDSYTDTQYF TGCGCCAGCAGCCGGGACAGTTACACAGATACGCAGTATTTT
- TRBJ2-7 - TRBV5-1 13 CASSLSASYEQYF TGCGCCAGCAGCTTGAGCGCTAGCTACGAGCAGTACTTC
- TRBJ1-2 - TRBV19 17 CASSIDRYETVNYGYTF TGTGCCAGTAGTATAGATCGTTACGAGACAGTTAACTATGGCTACACCTTC
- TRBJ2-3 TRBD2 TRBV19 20 CASSPISLGLAGADTDTQYF TGTGCCAGTAGTCCGATCTCACTTGGGCTAGCGGGGGCCGACACAGATACGCAGTATTTT
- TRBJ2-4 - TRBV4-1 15 CASSQGWLAKNIQYF TGCGCCAGCAGCCAAGGGTGGCTAGCCAAAAACATTCAGTACTTC
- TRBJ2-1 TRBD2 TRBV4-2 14 CASSQDRTRNEQFF TGTGCCAGCAGCCAGGATCGGACTAGAAATGAGCAGTTCTTC
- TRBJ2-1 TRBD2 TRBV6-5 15 CASSYSAGGRYEQFF TGTGCCAGCAGTTACTCAGCGGGAGGCCGGTATGAGCAGTTCTTC
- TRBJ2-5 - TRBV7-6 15 CASSLESTTQETQYF TGTGCCAGCAGCTTAGAATCGACAACACAAGAGACCCAGTACTTC
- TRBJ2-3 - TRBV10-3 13 CAISAHQRDPQYF TGTGCCATCAGTGCTCACCAACGGGATCCGCAGTATTTT
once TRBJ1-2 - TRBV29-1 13 CSVELAQNYGYTF TGCAGCGTTGAGCTAGCACAGAACTATGGCTACACCTTC
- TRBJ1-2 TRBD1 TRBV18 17 CASSPSGTGGANYGYTF TGTGCCAGCTCACCATCCGGGACAGGGGGAGCTAACTATGGCTACACCTTC
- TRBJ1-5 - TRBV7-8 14 CASSLGGGGQPQHF TGTGCCAGCAGCTTAGGGGGGGGCGGTCAGCCCCAGCATTTT
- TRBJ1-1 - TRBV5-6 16 CASSNLPGRMNTEAFF TGTGCCAGCAGCAATCTTCCGGGACGGATGAACACTGAAGCTTTCTTT
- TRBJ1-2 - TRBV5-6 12 CASRRAHYGYTF TGTGCCAGCAGGAGGGCACACTATGGCTACACCTTC
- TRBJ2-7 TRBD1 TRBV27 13 CASSLWDRGEQYF TGTGCCAGCAGTTTATGGGACAGGGGGGAGCAGTACTTC
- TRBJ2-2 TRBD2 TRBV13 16 CASSPPGTRNTGELFF TGTGCCAGCAGCCCGCCCGGGACTAGGAACACCGGGGAGCTGTTTTTT
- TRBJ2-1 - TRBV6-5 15 CASSRGHVSYNEQFF TGTGCCAGCAGTCGGGGACACGTCTCCTACAATGAGCAGTTCTTC
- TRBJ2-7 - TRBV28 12 CASSLGRYEQYF TGTGCCAGCAGTTTGGGGCGGTACGAGCAGTACTTC
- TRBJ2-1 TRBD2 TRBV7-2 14 CASSPWGLANEQFF TGTGCCAGCAGCCCTTGGGGACTAGCAAATGAGCAGTTCTTC
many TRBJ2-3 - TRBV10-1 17 CASTQSRGPTSTDTQYF TGCGCCAGCACCCAATCGAGGGGACCCACTAGCACAGATACGCAGTATTTT
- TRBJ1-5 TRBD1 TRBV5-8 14 CASSPDRGHQPQHF TGTGCCAGCAGCCCGGACAGGGGGCACCAGCCCCAGCATTTT
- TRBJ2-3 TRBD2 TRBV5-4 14 CASSWGGSPDTQYF TGTGCCAGCAGCTGGGGGGGGAGTCCAGATACGCAGTATTTT
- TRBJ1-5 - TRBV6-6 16 CASSYSAQITDQPQHF TGTGCCAGCAGTTACTCGGCACAAATAACTGATCAGCCCCAGCATTTT
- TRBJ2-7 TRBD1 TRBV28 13 CASRPDRGYEQYF TGTGCCAGCAGACCGGACAGGGGCTACGAGCAGTACTTC
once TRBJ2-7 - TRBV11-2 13 CASSLGAGYEQYF TGTGCCAGCAGCTTGGGCGCCGGCTACGAGCAGTACTTC
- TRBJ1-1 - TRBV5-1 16 CASSLFGSAPDTEAFF TGCGCCAGCAGCTTGTTTGGTTCGGCCCCAGACACTGAAGCTTTCTTT
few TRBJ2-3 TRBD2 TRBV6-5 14 CASRPGLAGDTQYF TGTGCCAGCAGGCCGGGACTAGCGGGAGATACGCAGTATTTT
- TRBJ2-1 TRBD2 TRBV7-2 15 CASSHSGGALNEQFF TGTGCCAGCAGCCATAGCGGGGGGGCTTTAAATGAGCAGTTCTTC